A single T cell receptor (beta chain) is shown here with its context. Its antigen is unidentified. Libraries were prepared by immunoSEQ multiplex PCR; TCRdb keeps only in-frame clonotypes and omits some of them. Altogether 9,300 or so clones are present, roughly three quarters being singletons, with the ten largest covering under 80%. This record comes from a study of siplizumab effects on memory and regulatory T cells. Trimming removed 6 bases from V and 0 bases from J; junction bases left unmatched: 7. The CDR3 extends over 15 amino acids. The germline gives CDR1 MNHNS, CDR2 SASEGT. General study findings and limits: For siplizumab cultures, the suppressive function of their proliferating Tregs was not confirmed.

The chain uses TRBV6-1 and TRBJ1-2; 7 positions agree with TRBD1. The TCR was taken from a human donor in good health. Input material: effector memory CD8+ T cells sorted from blood. Subset specified: unstimulated CD8+ effector memory T cells. Here the CDR3 reads CASSQGVGTNYGYTF. CDR3 DNA: TGTGCCAGCAGCCAGGGGGTGGGCACTAACTATGGCTACACCTTC.